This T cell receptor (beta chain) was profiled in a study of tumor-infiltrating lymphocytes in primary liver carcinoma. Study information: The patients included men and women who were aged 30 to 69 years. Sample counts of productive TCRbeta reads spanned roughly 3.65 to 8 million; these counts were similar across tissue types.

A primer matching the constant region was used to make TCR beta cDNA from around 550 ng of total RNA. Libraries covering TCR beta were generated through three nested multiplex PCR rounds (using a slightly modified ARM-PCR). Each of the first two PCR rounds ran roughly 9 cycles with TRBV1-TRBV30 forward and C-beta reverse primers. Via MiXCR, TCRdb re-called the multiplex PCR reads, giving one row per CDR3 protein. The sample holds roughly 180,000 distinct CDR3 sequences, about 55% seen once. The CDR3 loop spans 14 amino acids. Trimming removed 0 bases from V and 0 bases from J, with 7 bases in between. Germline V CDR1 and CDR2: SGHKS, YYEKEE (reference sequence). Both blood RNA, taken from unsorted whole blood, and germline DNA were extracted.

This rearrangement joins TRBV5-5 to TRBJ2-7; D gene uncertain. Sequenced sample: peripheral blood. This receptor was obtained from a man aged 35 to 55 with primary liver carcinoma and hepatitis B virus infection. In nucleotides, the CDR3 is TGTGCCAGCAGCTTGGGGCAGCCCTCCTACGAGCAGTACTTC. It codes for CASSLGQPSYEQYF.